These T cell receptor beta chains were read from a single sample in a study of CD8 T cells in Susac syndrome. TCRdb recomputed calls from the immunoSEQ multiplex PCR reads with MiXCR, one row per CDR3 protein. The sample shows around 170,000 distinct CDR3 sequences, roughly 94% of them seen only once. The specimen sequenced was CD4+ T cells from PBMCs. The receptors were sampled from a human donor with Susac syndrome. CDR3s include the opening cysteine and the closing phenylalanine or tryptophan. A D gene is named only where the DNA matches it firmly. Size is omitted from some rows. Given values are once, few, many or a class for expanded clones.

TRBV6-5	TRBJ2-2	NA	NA	CASSYTRDTGELFF	TGTGCCAGCAGTTACACCAGGGACACCGGGGAGCTGTTTTTT
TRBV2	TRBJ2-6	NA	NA	CASSDTGSSGANVLTF	TGTGCCAGCAGTGATACTGGGAGCTCTGGGGCCAACGTCCTGACTTTC
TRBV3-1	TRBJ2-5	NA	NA	CASSQGPSTAQETQYF	TGTGCCAGCAGCCAAGGGCCCTCGACAGCCCAAGAGACCCAGTACTTC
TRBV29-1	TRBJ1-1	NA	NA	CMAGEGQAFF	TGCATGGCCGGGGAAGGGCAAGCTTTCTTT
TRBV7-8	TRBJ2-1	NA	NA	CASSRGLQNEQFF	TGTGCCAGCAGCCGGGGGCTACAGAATGAGCAGTTCTTC
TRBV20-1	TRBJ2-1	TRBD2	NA	CSARSGTSVVNEQFF	TGCAGTGCTAGGTCCGGGACTAGCGTTGTAAATGAGCAGTTCTTC
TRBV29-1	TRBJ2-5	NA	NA	CSVAGPLETQYF	TGCAGCGTCGCGGGCCCGTTGGAGACCCAGTACTTC
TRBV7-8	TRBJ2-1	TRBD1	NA	CASSLDPGQYNEQFF	TGTGCCAGCAGCTTAGACCCGGGACAGTACAATGAGCAGTTCTTC
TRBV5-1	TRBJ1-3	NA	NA	CASSFDSPENTIYF	TGCGCCAGCAGCTTCGACAGCCCCGAAAACACCATATATTTT
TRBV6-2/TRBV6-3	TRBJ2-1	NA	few	CASSQAYNEQFF	TGTGCCAGCAGTCAGGCTTACAATGAGCAGTTCTTC
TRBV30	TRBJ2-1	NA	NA	CAWSGGRATDNEQFF	TGTGCCTGGAGTGGAGGCAGGGCTACGGACAATGAGCAGTTCTTC
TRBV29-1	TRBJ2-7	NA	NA	CSVALGKKEQYF	TGCAGCGTCGCTTTGGGAAAGAAAGAGCAGTACTTC
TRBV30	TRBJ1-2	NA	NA	CAWSGGGNYGYTF	TGTGCCTGGAGCGGTGGTGGGAACTATGGCTACACCTTC
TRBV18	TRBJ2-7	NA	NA	CASSPETGTSEQYF	TGTGCCAGCTCACCAGAAACGGGGACTTCCGAGCAGTACTTC
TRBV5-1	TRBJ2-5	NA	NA	CASRLAGDIQETQYF	TGCGCCAGCAGGTTGGCAGGAGATATCCAAGAGACCCAGTACTTC
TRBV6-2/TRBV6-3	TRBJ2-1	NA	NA	CASSRDNNEQFF	TGTGCCAGCAGCAGGGATAACAATGAGCAGTTCTTC
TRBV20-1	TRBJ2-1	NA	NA	CSASRLVVHEQFF	TGCAGTGCTAGTCGACTAGTTGTCCATGAGCAGTTCTTC
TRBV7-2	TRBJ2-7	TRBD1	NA	CASSEGQPPTYEQYF	TGTGCCAGCAGCGAGGGACAGCCACCTACCTACGAGCAGTACTTC
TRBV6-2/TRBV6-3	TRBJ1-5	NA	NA	CASVNVLGNQPQHF	TGTGCCAGCGTTAATGTTTTGGGCAATCAGCCCCAGCATTTT
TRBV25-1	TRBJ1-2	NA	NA	CASSGTVYGYTF	TGTGCCAGCAGTGGGACAGTCTATGGCTACACCTTC
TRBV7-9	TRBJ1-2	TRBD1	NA	CASSLAGQGHGYTF	TGTGCCAGCAGCTTAGCGGGACAGGGCCATGGCTACACCTTC
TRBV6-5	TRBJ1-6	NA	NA	CASSFSQAHSPLHF	TGTGCCAGCAGTTTTTCACAGGCCCATTCACCCCTCCACTTT
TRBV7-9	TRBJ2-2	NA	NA	CASSFTGLSGELFF	TGTGCCAGCAGCTTCACGGGGCTCTCGGGGGAGCTGTTTTTT
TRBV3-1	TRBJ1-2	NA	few	CASSHGNHGYTF	TGTGCCAGCAGCCACGGCAATCATGGCTACACCTTC
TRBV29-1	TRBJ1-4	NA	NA	CSVRGRFNEKLFF	TGCAGCGTCCGCGGACGGTTTAATGAAAAACTGTTTTTT
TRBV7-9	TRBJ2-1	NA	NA	CASSFNGEQFF	TGTGCCAGCAGCTTCAACGGTGAGCAGTTCTTC
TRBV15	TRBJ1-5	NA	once	CATSRDARRDQPQHF	TGTGCCACCAGCAGAGATGCGAGGAGAGATCAGCCCCAGCATTTT
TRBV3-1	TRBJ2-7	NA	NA	CASSQSQEGGQYF	TGTGCCAGCAGCCAAAGCCAGGAGGGAGGGCAGTACTTC
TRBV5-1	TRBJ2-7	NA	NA	CASSSHGADEQYF	TGCGCCAGCAGCTCACATGGGGCGGACGAGCAGTACTTC
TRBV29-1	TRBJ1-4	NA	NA	CSGTAATNEKLFF	TGCAGCGGAACAGCCGCAACTAATGAAAAACTGTTTTTT
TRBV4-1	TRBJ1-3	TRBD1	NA	CASSQDLEGTDRNTIYF	TGCGCCAGCAGCCAAGATCTTGAGGGGACAGATAGAAACACCATATATTTT
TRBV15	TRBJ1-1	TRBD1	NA	CATSKGTGGEWNTEAFF	TGTGCCACCAGCAAGGGGACAGGGGGCGAGTGGAACACTGAAGCTTTCTTT
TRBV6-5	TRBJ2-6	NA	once	CASSSSPASGANVLTF	TGTGCCAGCAGTTCCTCCCCTGCCTCTGGGGCCAACGTCCTGACTTTC
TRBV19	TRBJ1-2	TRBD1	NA	CASSLRRQGARANYGYTF	TGTGCCAGTAGCCTAAGGAGACAGGGGGCGCGGGCTAACTATGGCTACACCTTC
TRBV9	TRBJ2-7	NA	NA	CASSPPQGGVGEQYF	TGTGCCAGCAGCCCCCCTCAGGGGGGGGTGGGCGAGCAGTACTTC
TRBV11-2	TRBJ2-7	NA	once	CASSLGRQFSYEQYF	TGTGCCAGCAGCTTAGGTCGGCAGTTCTCCTACGAGCAGTACTTC
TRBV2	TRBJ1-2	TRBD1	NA	CAGDRGYGYTF	TGTGCCGGCGACAGGGGCTATGGCTACACCTTC
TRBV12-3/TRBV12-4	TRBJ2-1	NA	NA	CASSLQSSKNEQFF	TGTGCCAGCAGTTTGCAGTCTTCGAAGAATGAGCAGTTCTTC
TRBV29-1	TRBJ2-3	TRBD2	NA	CSAREKGLSGVADTQYF	TGCAGCGCACGGGAAAAAGGGCTAAGCGGGGTCGCAGATACGCAGTATTTT
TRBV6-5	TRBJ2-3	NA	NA	CASMAGEADTQYF	TGTGCCAGCATGGCAGGGGAGGCAGATACGCAGTATTTT